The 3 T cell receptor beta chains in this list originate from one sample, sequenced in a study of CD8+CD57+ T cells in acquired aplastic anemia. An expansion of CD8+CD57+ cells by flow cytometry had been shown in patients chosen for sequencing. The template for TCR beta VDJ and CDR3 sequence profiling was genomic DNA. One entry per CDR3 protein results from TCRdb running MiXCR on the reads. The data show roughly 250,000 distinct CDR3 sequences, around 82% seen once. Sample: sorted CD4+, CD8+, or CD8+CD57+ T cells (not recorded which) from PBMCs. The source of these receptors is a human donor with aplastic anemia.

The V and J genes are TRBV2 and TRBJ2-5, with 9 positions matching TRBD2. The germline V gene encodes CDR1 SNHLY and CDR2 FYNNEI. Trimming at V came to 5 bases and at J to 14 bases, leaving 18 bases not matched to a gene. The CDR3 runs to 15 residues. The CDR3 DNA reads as TGTGCCAGCAGTTCTAGCGGGACTTATACGCAGTATTTTTACTTC. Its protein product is CASSSSGTYTQYFYF.

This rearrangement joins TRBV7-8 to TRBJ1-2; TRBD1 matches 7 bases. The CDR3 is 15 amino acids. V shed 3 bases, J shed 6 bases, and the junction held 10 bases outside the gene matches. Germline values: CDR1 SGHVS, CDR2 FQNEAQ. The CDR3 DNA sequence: TGTGCCAGCAGCTTGGCAGGGGGTCCCGATAATGGCTACACCTTC. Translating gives CASSLAGGPDNGYTF.

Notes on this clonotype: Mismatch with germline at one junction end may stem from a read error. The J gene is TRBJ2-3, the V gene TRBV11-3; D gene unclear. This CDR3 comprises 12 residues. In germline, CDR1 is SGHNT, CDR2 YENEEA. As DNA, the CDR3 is TGTGCCAGCAGCGTAGATCTAGAAGCGCAGTATTTT. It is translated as CASSVDLEAQYF.